The 31 T cell receptor beta chains presented below share a single source sample, sequenced in a study of CD8 T cells in ankylosing spondylitis. Each CDR3 protein is one row after TCRdb ran MiXCR on the 5' RACE reads. The sample consists of about 9,000 distinct CDR3 sequences, around 4.2% of them appearing once. The sample taken for sequencing was blood, either unsorted or a sorted T cell fraction (not recorded which). The receptors were sampled from a female donor with ankylosing spondylitis or in good health (not recorded which).

This clonotype was seen a few times. V and J are TRBV9 and TRBJ2-7; possibly TRBD1 for D (5 bases). V shed 0 bases and J shed 3 bases, with 13 bases lying between them. The CDR3 contains 15 residues. Germline CDR1 is SGDLS and CDR2 is YYNGEE. DNA for the CDR3: TGTGCCAGCAGCGTAGGGGCAGGGCCGGACTACGAGCAGTACTTC. It specifies CASSVGAGPDYEQYF.

This clonotype showed up many times. The chain has TRBV9 and TRBJ2-5; D gene unclear. The CDR3 contains 12 residues. CDR1 is SGDLS, CDR2 YYNGEE, per germline. The ends were cut back, 3 bases at V and 2 bases at J, with 5 bases in the middle. As DNA, the CDR3 is TGTGCCAGCAGCGATCGACAAGAGACCCAGTACTTC. This codes for CASSDRQETQYF.

This clonotype counts as medium-sized. This chain connects TRBV9 to TRBJ2-3, with 10 bases fitting TRBD2. The CDR3 runs 17 residues. Trimming took 0 bases from V and 4 from J; bases not matched to a gene: 8. The germline V gene encodes CDR1 SGDLS and CDR2 YYNGEE. The CDR3 protein is CASSVAEAGGPADTQYF. In nucleotides, the CDR3 is TGTGCCAGCAGCGTAGCCGAAGCGGGGGGGCCGGCAGATACGCAGTATTTT.

This clonotype was detected many times. This sequence joins TRBV9 and TRBJ1-2, with TRBD1 identical over 9 bases. V trimming: 3 bases; J trimming: 6 bases; junction bases outside the gene matches: 9. The CDR3 is made up of 15 amino acids. CDR1 and CDR2 from the germline V gene are SGDLS and YYNGEE. The CDR3 spells CASSATGGVGNGYTF. Here the CDR3 DNA reads TGTGCCAGCAGCGCGACAGGGGGAGTAGGTAATGGCTACACCTTC.

Many counts were recorded for this clonotype. The rearrangement links TRBV9 to TRBJ2-7; TRBD1 aligns across 11 bases. From germline, CDR1 is SGDLS and CDR2 YYNGEE. V was clipped by 3 bases and J by 5 bases; unmatched bases: 7. The CDR3 has 15 amino acids. Here the CDR3 reads CASSASGTGGHEQYF. In nucleotides, the CDR3 is TGTGCCAGCAGCGCCTCCGGGACAGGGGGGCACGAGCAGTACTTC.

By its share, this clonotype is medium-sized. The CDR3 spells CASSVGPLVREGFNEQYF. CDR3 in DNA: TGTGCCAGCAGCGTAGGTCCCCTCGTGAGGGAAGGGTTTAACGAGCAGTACTTC. The chain is built from TRBV9 and TRBJ2-7; D possibly corresponds to TRBD2 (5 bases). V gave up 0 bases and J gave up 5 bases, with 24 bases separating them. Germline V gene lookup returns CDR1 SGDLS and CDR2 YYNGEE. This CDR3 is built from 18 residues.

This clonotype was observed many times. The rearrangement joins TRBV9 to TRBJ1-6, with 8 positions matching TRBD1. The CDR3 has 14 amino acids. Trimming at V came to 4 bases and at J to 7 bases, leaving 4 bases not matched to a gene. CDR1 SGDLS and CDR2 YYNGEE come from the germline V gene. CDR3 nucleotides: TGTGCCAGCAGCCTCCGGGACAGGAATTCACCCCTCCACTTT. Residues: CASSLRDRNSPLHF.

This clonotype was seen at least ten times. This sequence joins TRBV9 and TRBJ2-1, with a possible D match to TRBD2 (5 bases). Germline-derived CDR1 and CDR2 are SGDLS and YYNGEE. There are 15 residues in the CDR3. The V and J ends lost 4 bases and 0 bases respectively, with 11 bases between them. This CDR3 reads CASSPPGSSYNEQFF. DNA of the CDR3: TGTGCCAGCAGCCCCCCGGGGAGCTCCTACAATGAGCAGTTCTTC.

This clonotype has at least ten counts. The rearrangement links TRBV9 to TRBJ2-6, with TRBD2 matching 7 bases. CDR1 is SGDLS and CDR2 is YYNGEE in the germline V gene. This CDR3 is built from 15 residues. Trimming removed 6 bases from V and 2 bases from J; junction bases left unmatched: 5. The CDR3 here is CASTGGTAGANVLTF. The CDR3, as DNA: TGTGCCAGCACCGGGGGGACGGCTGGGGCCAACGTCCTGACTTTC.

This clonotype came up many times. The chain employs TRBV9 and TRBJ2-1, with D possibly matching TRBD1 (7 bases). The CDR3 is made up of 14 amino acids. Trimming removed 0 bases at V and 8 bases at J, with 12 bases between. Germline CDR1 and CDR2: SGDLS and YYNGEE. CDR3 coding DNA: TGTGCCAGCAGCGTAGTGGAGGGGGCCTATGAGCAGTTCTTC. Its protein is CASSVVEGAYEQFF.

This clonotype was counted at least ten times. The CDR3 reads CASSFTGNTGELFF. CDR3 bases: TGTGCCAGCAGCTTTACAGGGAACACCGGGGAGCTGTTTTTT. The V and J genes are TRBV9 and TRBJ2-2, with TRBD1 as a possible D gene (5 bases). Per germline, CDR1 SGDLS and CDR2 YYNGEE. The CDR3 is made up of 14 amino acids. V was pared by 4 bases and J by 1 base, with 8 bases between. Full variable domain (outside the CDR3, taken from reference TRBV9 and TRBJ2-2): DSGVTQTPKHLITATGQRVTLRCSPRSGDLSVYWYQQSLDQGLQFLIQYYNGEERAKGNILERFSAQQFPDLHSELNLSSLELGDSALYFCASSFTGNTGELFFGEGSRLTVL.

This clonotype was seen repeatedly, ten times or more. This chain connects TRBV9 to TRBJ2-1, with TRBD1 matching 9 bases. This CDR3 spans 15 amino acids. Trimming took 4 bases from V and 9 from J; bases not matched to a gene: 11. Germline values: CDR1 SGDLS, CDR2 YYNGEE. CDR3: CASSLSWDREGEQFF. The CDR3, as DNA: TGTGCCAGCAGCCTATCCTGGGACAGGGAAGGTGAGCAGTTCTTC.

This chain links TRBV9 with TRBJ2-5, with D perhaps TRBD1 or TRBD2 (5 bases each). Germline CDR1 and CDR2: SGDLS and YYNGEE. Trimming pared 0 bases from V and 3 bases from J, leaving 15 bases between. This CDR3 is 16 amino acids long. In DNA, the CDR3 is TGTGCCAGCAGCGTAGAGGGGACCCTGAGGGAAGAGACCCAGTACTTC. Residues: CASSVEGTLREETQYF.

By its share, this clonotype is medium-sized. This chain connects TRBV9 to TRBJ1-1, with D maybe TRBD1 (6 bases). The CDR3 runs to 15 residues. Trimming shortened V by 3 bases and J by 0 bases, and 12 bases separated the two germline ends. CDR1 SGDLS and CDR2 YYNGEE come from the germline V gene. The CDR3 bases are TGTGCCAGCAGCGACAGGGTGGGAGTGAACACTGAAGCTTTCTTT. Its protein is CASSDRVGVNTEAFF.

This clonotype was picked up many times. The rearrangement links TRBV9 to TRBJ2-3; 7 positions match TRBD2. Germline trimming cut 0 bases from V and 3 bases from J; bases unmatched to any gene: 7. The CDR3 covers 16 residues. The germline V gene encodes CDR1 SGDLS and CDR2 YYNGEE. CDR3 in amino acids: CASSVEGSGLTDTQYF. The CDR3 coding sequence is TGTGCCAGCAGCGTAGAAGGTAGCGGGCTGACAGATACGCAGTATTTT.

In its sample, this clonotype was seen many times. The chain combines TRBV9 with TRBJ2-2; 8 bases are a match to TRBD2. The CDR3 sequence is 18 residues long. Germline V gene sequence: CDR1 SGDLS, CDR2 YYNGEE. With 4 bases clipped from V and 4 bases from J, the junction kept 15 bases outside the gene matches. The DNA of the CDR3 is TGTGCCAGCAGCCCCCCCGAGCGGGGGCTTCGTAGCACCGGGGAGCTGTTTTTT. It codes for CASSPPERGLRSTGELFF. The variable domain in full, with the rest retrieved from reference TRBV9 and TRBJ2-2, is DSGVTQTPKHLITATGQRVTLRCSPRSGDLSVYWYQQSLDQGLQFLIQYYNGEERAKGNILERFSAQQFPDLHSELNLSSLELGDSALYFCASSPPERGLRSTGELFFGEGSRLTVL.

This clonotype has ten or more counts. The chain combines TRBV9 with TRBJ2-5; D is perhaps TRBD1 or TRBD2 (5 bases each). Germline V gives CDR1 SGDLS, CDR2 YYNGEE. V was trimmed by 6 bases and J by 2 bases, leaving 17 bases between them. The length of the CDR3 is 15 residues. CDR3 coding DNA: TGTGCCAGCAACCGGGGCCATACTCGACAAGAGACCCAGTACTTC. Translation: CASNRGHTRQETQYF.

This clonotype was detected ten times or more. CDR3: CASSAAGAYNEQFF. The CDR3 nucleotides are TGTGCCAGCAGCGCGGCGGGTGCCTACAATGAGCAGTTCTTC. The V and J genes are TRBV9 and TRBJ2-1; a weak D match, TRBD2 (5 bases). V lost 3 bases and J 2 bases, leaving 9 bases between the germline ends. From germline, CDR1 is SGDLS and CDR2 YYNGEE. The CDR3 is made up of 14 amino acids. Looking up the rest from reference TRBV9 and TRBJ2-1 gives the full variable domain: DSGVTQTPKHLITATGQRVTLRCSPRSGDLSVYWYQQSLDQGLQFLIQYYNGEERAKGNILERFSAQQFPDLHSELNLSSLELGDSALYFCASSAAGAYNEQFFGPGTRLTVL.

A word on this clonotype: It may be a read error: a sequence one base away is much more abundant. The CDR3 reads CASSVSTGVFYEQYF. The DNA of the CDR3 is TGTGCCAGCAGCGTATCTACAGGGGTTTTCTACGAGCAGTACTTC. The chain has TRBV9 and TRBJ2-7; 7 bases match TRBD1. The CDR3 extends over 15 amino acids. Germline CDR1 SGDLS, CDR2 YYNGEE. After removal of 1 base from V and 3 bases from J, the junction contained 7 bases not matched to a gene.

This clonotype was seen many times. The chain recombines TRBV9 with TRBJ2-2; possible D gene TRBD2, 5 bases. V was cut by 5 bases and J by 7 bases, with 12 bases left in between. This CDR3 contains 13 residues. CDR1 and CDR2 (germline): SGDLS, YYNGEE. CDR3 residues: CASRKNEGGELFF. As DNA, the CDR3 is TGTGCCAGCAGGAAAAACGAGGGCGGGGAGCTGTTTTTT.

This clonotype was recorded at least ten times. This sequence joins TRBV9 and TRBJ1-3; tentatively, D is TRBD1 (6 bases). Trimming pared 3 bases from V and 4 bases from J, leaving 8 bases between. The CDR3 consists of 13 residues. The germline V gene encodes CDR1 SGDLS and CDR2 YYNGEE. CDR3 residues: CASSAGQGNTIYF. CDR3 nucleotides: TGTGCCAGCAGCGCCGGACAGGGAAACACCATATATTTT.

This clonotype was observed at least ten times. V usage is TRBV9 and J usage is TRBJ1-2, with no clear D. The CDR3 is 15 amino acids. V dropped 4 bases and J dropped 8 bases, with 21 bases sitting between them. Germline loops: CDR1 SGDLS, CDR2 YYNGEE. The DNA of the CDR3 is TGTGCCAGCAGCACCGAAGGAACGGGCAAGGGCGGCTACACCTTC. This encodes CASSTEGTGKGGYTF.

In its sample, this clonotype is medium-sized. The chain is built from TRBV9 and TRBJ1-5; no definite D call. Trimming removed 0 bases at V and 9 bases at J, with 13 bases between. The CDR3 is 14 amino acids. The germline gives CDR1 SGDLS, CDR2 YYNGEE. The CDR3 region has the DNA TGTGCCAGCAGCGTAGGAGACGGCCTAAGGCCCCAGCATTTT. Its protein product is CASSVGDGLRPQHF.

This chain connects TRBV9 to TRBJ1-4; no definite D call. V dropped 0 bases and J dropped 8 bases, with 11 bases sitting between them. This CDR3 is built from 14 residues. Germline V gene lookup returns CDR1 SGDLS and CDR2 YYNGEE. CDR3: CASSVGGAREKLFF. CDR3 DNA: TGTGCCAGCAGCGTAGGGGGAGCGAGGGAAAAACTGTTTTTT.

This clonotype is medium-sized by share. This sequence joins TRBV7-3 and TRBJ1-4; no definite D call. The CDR3 length is 12 residues. Germline lookup yields CDR1 SGHTA and CDR2 FQGTGA. Trimming cost V 5 bases and J 7 bases, with 8 bases left between them. The CDR3 reads CASSHYPEKLFF. In DNA, the CDR3 is TGTGCCAGCAGCCACTATCCTGAAAAACTGTTTTTT.

The sample holds many counts of this clonotype. V and J are TRBV9 and TRBJ1-2; 9 positions match TRBD1. The length of the CDR3 is 15 residues. Germline CDR1 and CDR2: SGDLS and YYNGEE. The V gene end was trimmed by 4 bases and the J gene end by 1 base; junction bases not matched to a gene: 5. CDR3 amino acids: CASSPGTGFNYGYTF. The CDR3 bases are TGTGCCAGCAGCCCCGGGACAGGGTTTAACTATGGCTACACCTTC.

In its sample, this clonotype was seen a few times. This chain joins TRBV9 and TRBJ2-7, with D uncertain. Deletions cut 3 bases from V and 3 bases from J, with 13 bases between. This CDR3 comprises 14 residues. From germline, CDR1 is SGDLS and CDR2 YYNGEE. This CDR3 is CASSASPTGYEQYF. The CDR3 coding sequence is TGTGCCAGCAGCGCCTCCCCGACGGGCTACGAGCAGTACTTC.

This clonotype was seen ten or more times. The chain carries TRBV9 and TRBJ2-5; 9 bases align to TRBD2. The ends lost 4 bases at V and 3 bases at J; junction bases unmatched: 7. The CDR3 spans 15 residues. The germline V gene has CDR1 SGDLS and CDR2 YYNGEE. The CDR3: CASSPRVAGEETQYF. The CDR3, as DNA: TGTGCCAGCAGCCCCCGCGTAGCGGGGGAAGAGACCCAGTACTTC.

By frequency in the sample, this clonotype is medium-sized. The chain uses TRBV9 and TRBJ1-2; 7 nucleotides align to TRBD1. This CDR3 spans 14 amino acids. CDR1 and CDR2 from the germline V gene are SGDLS and YYNGEE. The trim removed 4 bases at V and 8 bases at J, leaving 11 bases unmatched. CDR3 DNA sequence: TGTGCCAGCAGCCCTCCAGACAGGGTGAACGGCTACACCTTC. Translation gives CASSPPDRVNGYTF.

This clonotype is classed as medium-sized. The rearrangement joins TRBV9 to TRBJ1-2; D gene uncertain. The V gene lost 4 bases and the J gene lost 0 bases, with 10 bases spanning the gap. CDR1 is SGDLS and CDR2 is YYNGEE in the germline V gene. This CDR3 comprises 14 residues. This CDR3 reads CASSPPAANYGYTF. The CDR3, as DNA: TGTGCCAGCAGCCCCCCGGCAGCTAACTATGGCTACACCTTC.

The table lists this clonotype with a few counts. The rearrangement joins TRBV9 to TRBJ2-7; no reliable D call. CDR1 is SGDLS, CDR2 YYNGEE, per germline. Trimming removed 0 bases from V and 5 bases from J, with 12 bases in between. The CDR3 has 14 amino acids. CDR3 amino acids: CASSVGRVRDEQYF. The DNA of the CDR3 is TGTGCCAGCAGCGTAGGAAGGGTGAGAGACGAGCAGTACTTC.